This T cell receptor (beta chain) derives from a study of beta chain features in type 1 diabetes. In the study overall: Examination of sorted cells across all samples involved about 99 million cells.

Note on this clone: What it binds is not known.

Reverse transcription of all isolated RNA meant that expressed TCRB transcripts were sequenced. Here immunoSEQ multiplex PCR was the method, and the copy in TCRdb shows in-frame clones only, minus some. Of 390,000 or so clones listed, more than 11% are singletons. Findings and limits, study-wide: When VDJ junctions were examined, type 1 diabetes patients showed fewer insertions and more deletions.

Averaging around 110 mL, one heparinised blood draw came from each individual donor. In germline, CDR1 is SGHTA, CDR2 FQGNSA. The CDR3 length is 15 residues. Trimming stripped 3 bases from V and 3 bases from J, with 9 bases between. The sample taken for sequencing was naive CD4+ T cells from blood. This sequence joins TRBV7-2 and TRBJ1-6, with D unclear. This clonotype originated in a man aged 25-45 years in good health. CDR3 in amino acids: CASSFRDGYNSPLHF. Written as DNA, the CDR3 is TGTGCCAGCAGCTTTCGCGACGGCTATAATTCACCCCTCCACTTT.